This T cell receptor (beta chain) emerged from a study of a mutant IDH1 vaccine in newly diagnosed glioma. For the study at large: Treated individuals were approximately 62% male and approximately 38% female, averaging about 37 years of age. Patients got radiotherapy, temozolomide, or both beforehand, and most got both. Regarding the study as a whole: Researchers report vaccine-induced immune responses in 93.3% of patients.

Sequenced by immunoSEQ multiplex PCR; TCRdb stores in-frame clones only, minus some. This table has about 70,000 clones, around four fifths appearing once. The V gene's germline CDR1 is MRHNA and CDR2 SNTAGT. V was shortened by 7 bases and J by 6 bases, with 15 bases between the two germline ends. The CDR3 runs 13 residues. As to time point: baseline, week 1 (first vaccination visit). Treatment described: pre-vaccination baseline after standard-of-care therapy. A remark on this clone: Its specificity is unknown.

The origin of this receptor is a woman aged 18-29 years with glioma. Some clones in this sample may be carry-over from other donors' samples. The sample here was peripheral blood mononuclear cells (PBMCs), taken from a glioma patient treated with radiotherapy, temozolomide or both. V and J are TRBV6-4 and TRBJ1-2; no firm D call. The DNA for the CDR3 is TGTGCCAGCAAAGAACAAAGAATGAATGGCTACACCTTC. Amino acid sequence: CASKEQRMNGYTF.